The 15 T cell receptor beta chains below were found in one sample sequenced in a study of OX40 agonist ivuxolimab in advanced cancers. Profiled with immunoSEQ multiplex PCR; TCRdb holds only in-frame clones, not every one. The profile shows some 60,000 clones, about 91% of them singletons. The sample consisted of CD4+ or CD8+ T cells sorted from blood, taken in a trial of the OX40 agonist ivuxolimab. All receptors come from an adult with an advanced solid tumor such as melanoma, head and neck, liver or kidney cancer.

The chain has TRBV29-1 and TRBJ1-2; 11 bases agree with TRBD1. CDR3 length: 11 residues. Germline values: CDR1 SQVTM, CDR2 ANQGSEA. Trimming took 7 bases from V and 8 from J; bases not matched to a gene: 3. The CDR3: CSGGQGDGYTF. DNA for the CDR3: TGCAGCGGGGGACAGGGGGACGGCTACACCTTC. Full variable domain (remainder filled in from reference TRBV29-1 and TRBJ1-2): SAVISQKPSRDICQRGTSLTIQCQVDSQVTMMFWYRQQPGQSLTLIATANQGSEATYESGFVIDKFPISRPNLTFSTLTVSNMSPEDSSIYLCSGGQGDGYTFGSGTRLTVV.

This clone appeared once. The chain carries TRBV19 and TRBJ2-5; D is perhaps TRBD2 (5 bases). The CDR3 is made up of 16 amino acids. The ends were cut back, 0 bases at V and 4 bases at J, with 15 bases in the middle. The germline V gene has CDR1 LNHDA and CDR2 SQIVND (reference sequence). CDR3 residues: CASSIDLEGGVETQYF. CDR3 DNA: TGTGCCAGTAGTATAGATCTAGAGGGTGGAGTAGAGACCCAGTACTTC.

The CDR3 loop is CASSQFFGGAGYGYTF. The CDR3 coding sequence is TGCGCCAGCAGCCAATTCTTTGGGGGCGCTGGGTATGGCTACACCTTC. This chain links TRBV4-3 with TRBJ1-2; D perhaps matches TRBD1 (6 bases). The V end was cut by 2 bases, the J end by 5 bases, with 18 bases between. This CDR3 contains 16 residues. Per germline, CDR1 LGHNA and CDR2 YSLEER.

The rearrangement uses TRBV5-4 and TRBJ2-6, with D possibly being TRBD1 (5 bases). The CDR3 contains 18 residues. The germline V and J ends were trimmed by 0 bases and 0 bases, with 13 bases remaining between them. From germline, CDR1 is SGHNT and CDR2 YYREEE (reference sequence). CDR3 bases: TGTGCCAGCAGCTTGGAAGAAGGGGTCCCCTCTGGGGCCAACGTCCTGACTTTC. This sequence encodes CASSLEEGVPSGANVLTF.

The gene calls are TRBV28 and TRBJ1-1, with a possible D match to TRBD1 (6 bases). V gave up 6 bases and J gave up 10 bases, with 21 bases separating them. Per germline, CDR1 MDHEN and CDR2 SYDVKM. This CDR3 has 14 residues. CDR3 DNA sequence: TGTGCCAGCAGGACCCTCCGGGGGCGGGAGGGAGCTTTCTTT. Translation: CASRTLRGREGAFF.

The chain is built from TRBV19 and TRBJ1-6; D not resolved. In germline, CDR1 is LNHDA, CDR2 SQIVND (reference sequence). The V and J ends lost 3 bases and 5 bases respectively, with 11 bases between them. The CDR3 has 15 residues. The DNA for the CDR3 is TGTGCCAGTAGTATCGGTCAGATAGATAATTCACCCCTCCACTTT. It specifies CASSIGQIDNSPLHF. Looking up the rest from reference TRBV19 and TRBJ1-6 gives the full variable domain: DGGITQSPKYLFRKEGQNVTLSCEQNLNHDAMYWYRQDPGQGLRLIYYSQIVNDFQKGDIAEGYSVSREKKESFPLTVTSAQKNPTAFYLCASSIGQIDNSPLHFGNGTRLTVT.

The rearrangement joins TRBV2 to TRBJ2-5, with D perhaps given as TRBD1 or TRBD2 (5 bases each). The better agreement between TRBJ2-7 and the DNA end casts doubt on the J call. The CDR3 length is 16 residues. The germline gives CDR1 SNHLY, CDR2 FYNNEI. CDR3 DNA: TGTGCCAGCCTCCTGAGGGGCTACCGACCCTCCTACGAGCAGTACTTC. Translating it yields CASLLRGYRPSYEQYF.

This clone occurred once. J is TRBJ2-5 and V is TRBV9; 8 bases are shared with TRBD2. This CDR3 spans 16 amino acids. Germline loops: CDR1 SGDLS, CDR2 YYNGEE. V shed 0 bases and J 2 bases; nucleotides not matched to a gene: 6. The CDR3 protein is CASSVGLGGVQETQYF. The CDR3 DNA sequence: TGTGCCAGCAGCGTAGGCCTCGGGGGGGTTCAAGAGACCCAGTACTTC.

This clone came up once. This sequence joins TRBV9 and TRBJ1-4, with 7 bases matching TRBD1. There are 15 residues in the CDR3. Germline CDR1 reads SGDLS; CDR2 reads YYNGEE. J gave up 5 bases and V 0 bases, and 4 bases lay outside the gene matches. This CDR3 reads CASSVAGTANEKLFF. The CDR3 DNA sequence: TGTGCCAGCAGCGTAGCAGGGACAGCAAATGAAAAACTGTTTTTT. The full variable domain, rest sourced from reference TRBV9 and TRBJ1-4, is DSGVTQTPKHLITATGQRVTLRCSPRSGDLSVYWYQQSLDQGLQFLIQYYNGEERAKGNILERFSAQQFPDLHSELNLSSLELGDSALYFCASSVAGTANEKLFFGSGTQLSVL.

The V call is TRBV28, the J call TRBJ1-6, with 7 bases that match TRBD1. CDR3 length: 16 residues. The V gene end was trimmed by 2 bases and the J gene end by 8 bases; junction bases not matched to a gene: 9. Germline CDR1 reads MDHEN; CDR2 reads SYDVKM. CDR3 loop: CASSLIEPGGHSPLHF. The CDR3 DNA follows: TGTGCCAGCAGTTTAATAGAGCCAGGGGGACATTCACCCCTCCACTTT.

This rearrangement joins TRBV27 to TRBJ1-5, with a weak D call TRBD1 (6 bases). V lost 3 bases, J lost 6 bases, and 12 bases lay in between. The germline gives CDR1 MNHEY, CDR2 SMNVEV (reference sequence). The CDR3 extends over 14 amino acids. Here the CDR3 reads CASSFTGIGQPQHF. In nucleotides, the CDR3 is TGTGCCAGCAGTTTTACAGGGATTGGTCAGCCCCAGCATTTT.

The rearrangement uses TRBV19 and TRBJ2-2; the match to TRBD1 covers 7 bases. The V and J ends lost 10 bases and 7 bases, in that order; junction bases with no gene match: 12. The CDR3 totals 14 residues. Germline V CDR1 and CDR2: LNHDA, SQIVND (reference sequence). For the CDR3, the DNA is TGTGCCACCAGAAGACAGGGAAAGGACGGGGAGCTGTTTTTT. This translates into CATRRQGKDGELFF.

The chain has TRBV5-3 and TRBJ2-1, with D maybe TRBD1 (5 bases). TRBV5-3 is marked as an open reading frame, function uncertain. This CDR3 spans 17 amino acids. Between the trimmed V and J ends, which lost 0 bases and 0 bases, there was a span of 13 bases. The CDR3 here is CARSLATGPSSYNEQFF. The CDR3 coding sequence is TGTGCCAGAAGCTTGGCCACAGGCCCTAGCTCCTACAATGAGCAGTTCTTC.

The V call is TRBV5-1, the J call TRBJ2-3, with D hard to call. Germline-derived CDR1 and CDR2 are SGHRS and YFSETQ. V was pared by 1 base and J by 1 base, with 7 bases between. The CDR3 loop spans 14 amino acids. CDR3 amino acids: CASSLWQGTDTQYF. The CDR3 nucleotides read TGCGCCAGCAGCTTGTGGCAGGGCACAGATACGCAGTATTTT.

CDR3 bases: TGTGCCAGCAGCTTGGCGGGCACACAAGAGACCCAGTACTTC. It encodes CASSLAGTQETQYF. The chain carries TRBV5-4 and TRBJ2-5, with unresolved D. Germline CDR1 SGHNT, CDR2 YYREEE (reference sequence). This CDR3 contains 14 residues. V was shortened by 0 bases and J by 2 bases, with 8 bases between the two germline ends.